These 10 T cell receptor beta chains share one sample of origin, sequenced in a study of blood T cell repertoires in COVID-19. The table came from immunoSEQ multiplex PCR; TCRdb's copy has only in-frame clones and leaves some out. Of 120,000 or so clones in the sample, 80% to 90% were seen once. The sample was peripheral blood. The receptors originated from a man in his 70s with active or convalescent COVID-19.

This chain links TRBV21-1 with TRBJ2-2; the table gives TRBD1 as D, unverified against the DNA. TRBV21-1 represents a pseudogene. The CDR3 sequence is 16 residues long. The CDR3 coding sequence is TGTGCCAGCAGCAAAGAACACAGGTGGCACACCGGGGAGCTGTTTTTT. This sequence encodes CASSKEHRWHTGELFF.

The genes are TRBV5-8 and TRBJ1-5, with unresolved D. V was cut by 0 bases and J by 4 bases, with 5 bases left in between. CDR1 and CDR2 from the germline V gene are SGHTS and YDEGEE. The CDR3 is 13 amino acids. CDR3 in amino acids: CASSLAQNQPQHF. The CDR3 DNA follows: TGTGCCAGCAGCTTGGCGCAGAATCAGCCCCAGCATTTT.

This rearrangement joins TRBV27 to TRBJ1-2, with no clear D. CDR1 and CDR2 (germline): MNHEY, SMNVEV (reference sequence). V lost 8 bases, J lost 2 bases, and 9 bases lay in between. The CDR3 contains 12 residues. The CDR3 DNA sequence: TGTGCCAGCCGGGAGGGAAACTATGGCTACACCTTC. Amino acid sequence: CASREGNYGYTF.

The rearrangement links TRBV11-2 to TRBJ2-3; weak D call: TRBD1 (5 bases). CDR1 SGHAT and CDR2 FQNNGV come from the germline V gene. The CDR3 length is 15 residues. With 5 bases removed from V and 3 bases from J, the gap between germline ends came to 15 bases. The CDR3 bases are TGTGCCAGCAGCCACGTAGGGGATTTGACAGATACGCAGTATTTT. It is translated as CASSHVGDLTDTQYF.

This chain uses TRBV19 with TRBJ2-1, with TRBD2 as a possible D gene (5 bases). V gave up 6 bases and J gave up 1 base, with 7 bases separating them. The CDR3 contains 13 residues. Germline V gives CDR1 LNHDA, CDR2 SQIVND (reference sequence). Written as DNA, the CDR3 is TGTGCCAGTAGCGGGGTATCCTACAATGAGCAGTTCTTC. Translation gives CASSGVSYNEQFF.

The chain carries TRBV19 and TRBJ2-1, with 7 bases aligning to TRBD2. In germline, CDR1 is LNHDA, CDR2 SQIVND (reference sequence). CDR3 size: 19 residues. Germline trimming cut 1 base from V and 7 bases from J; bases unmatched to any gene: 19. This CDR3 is CASSIVGGVASGYRNEQFF. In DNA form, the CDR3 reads TGTGCCAGTAGTATAGTGGGAGGGGTAGCTAGCGGCTATAGAAATGAGCAGTTCTTC.

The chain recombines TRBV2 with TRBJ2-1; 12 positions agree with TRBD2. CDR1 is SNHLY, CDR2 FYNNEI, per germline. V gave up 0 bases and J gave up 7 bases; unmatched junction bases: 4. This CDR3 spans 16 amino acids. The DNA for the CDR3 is TGTGCCAGCAGTGAAGCGCTGGGGACTAGCGGGAATGAGCAGTTCTTC. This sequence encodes CASSEALGTSGNEQFF. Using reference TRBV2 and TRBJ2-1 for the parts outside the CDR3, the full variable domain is EPEVTQTPSHQVTQMGQEVILRCVPISNHLYFYWYRQILGQKVEFLVSFYNNEISEKSEIFDDQFSVERPDGSNFTLKIRSTKLEDSAMYFCASSEALGTSGNEQFFGPGTRLTVL.

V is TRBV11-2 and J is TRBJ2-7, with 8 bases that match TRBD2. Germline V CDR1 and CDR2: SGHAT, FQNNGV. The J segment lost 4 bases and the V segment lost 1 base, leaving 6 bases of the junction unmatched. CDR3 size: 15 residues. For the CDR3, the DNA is TGTGCCAGCAGCTTAGGGGCTAGCGGGCATTACGAGCAGTACTTC. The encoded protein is CASSLGASGHYEQYF.

CDR3 protein: CASSEPGLAVNEQFF. The CDR3 nucleotides are TGTGCCAGCAGTGAACCGGGACTAGCCGTGAATGAGCAGTTCTTC. The chain employs TRBV25-1 and TRBJ2-1; 9 nucleotides agree with TRBD2. V dropped 2 bases and J dropped 7; count of bases not matched to a gene: 6. CDR1 is MGHDK, CDR2 SYGVNS, per germline. The CDR3 totals 15 residues. The complete variable domain, with remaining parts taken from reference TRBV25-1 and TRBJ2-1, reads EADIYQTPRYLVIGTGKKITLECSQTMGHDKMYWYQQDPGMELHLIHYSYGVNSTEKGDLSSESTVSRIRTEHFPLTLESARPSHTSQYLCASSEPGLAVNEQFFGPGTRLTVL.

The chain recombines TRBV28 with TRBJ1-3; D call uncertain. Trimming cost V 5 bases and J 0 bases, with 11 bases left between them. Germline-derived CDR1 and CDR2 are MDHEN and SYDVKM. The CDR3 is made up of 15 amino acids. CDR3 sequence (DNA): TGTGCCAGCAGTCCACGACTGATCTCTGGAAACACCATATATTTT. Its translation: CASSPRLISGNTIYF.